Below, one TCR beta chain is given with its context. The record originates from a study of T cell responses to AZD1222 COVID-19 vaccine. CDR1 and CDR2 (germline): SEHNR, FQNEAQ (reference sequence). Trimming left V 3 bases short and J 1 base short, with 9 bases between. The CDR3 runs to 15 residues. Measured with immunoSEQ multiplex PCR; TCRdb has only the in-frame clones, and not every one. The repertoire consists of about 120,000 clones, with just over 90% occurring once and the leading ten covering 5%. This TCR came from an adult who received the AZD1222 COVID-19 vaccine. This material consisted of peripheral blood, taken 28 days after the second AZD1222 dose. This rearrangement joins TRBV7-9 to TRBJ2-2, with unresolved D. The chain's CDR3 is CASSLMGGNTGELFF. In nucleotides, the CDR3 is TGTGCCAGCAGCTTGATGGGCGGGAACACCGGGGAGCTGTTTTTT.